Shown below are 5 T cell receptor beta chains from a single sample sequenced in a study of chemoradiotherapy in HPV16-positive cancers. Here immunoSEQ multiplex PCR was the method, and the copy in TCRdb shows in-frame clones only, minus some. The table lists 950 to 1,100 clones, roughly 83% of them singletons. Sequenced here: tumor tissue, sampled from a patient who underwent chemoradiotherapy. These receptors originate from a human donor with HPV-associated anogenital cancer.

This clone has a handful of counts. The V gene is TRBV2, the J gene TRBJ2-7, with D possibly being TRBD1 (6 bases). The CDR3 sequence is 12 residues long. CDR1 and CDR2 (germline): SNHLY, FYNNEI. Trimming left V 4 bases short and J 12 bases short, with 16 bases between. CDR3: CASSASGTTRYF. The CDR3 nucleotides read TGTGCCAGCAGTGCCTCCGGGACAACGCGGTACTTC.

V gene TRBV12-5 combines with J gene TRBJ1-1; D gene unclear. The CDR3 extends over 13 amino acids. The V end lost 2 bases, the J end lost 1 base, and 5 bases lay between the germline ends. Germline lookup yields CDR1 LGHNT and CDR2 FRNRAP. The CDR3: CASGLSENTEAFF. CDR3 DNA: TGTGCTAGTGGTTTGTCCGAGAACACTGAAGCTTTCTTT.

This clone came up once. CDR3 sequence reads: CASSRGPLSGANVLTF. The DNA of the CDR3 is TGTGCCAGTAGTAGAGGACCGCTCTCTGGGGCCAACGTCCTGACTTTC. V is TRBV19 and J is TRBJ2-6; unclear D gene. Germline V gene data show CDR1 as LNHDA and CDR2 as SQIVND (reference sequence). The ends were cut back, 4 bases at V and 0 bases at J, with 10 bases in the middle. The CDR3 totals 16 residues.

The chain is built from TRBV9 and TRBJ2-3; tentative D call: TRBD1 (5 bases). V shed 0 bases and J shed 0 bases, with 11 bases lying between them. This CDR3 has 16 residues. Germline V CDR1 and CDR2: SGDLS, YYNGEE. CDR3 in DNA: TGTGCCAGCAGCGTAGGTTGGGGCGGTAGCACAGATACGCAGTATTTT. Translating gives CASSVGWGGSTDTQYF.

The chain has TRBV6-5 and TRBJ2-7; TRBD1 aligns across 7 bases. CDR1 is MNHEY and CDR2 is SVGAGI in the germline V gene. This CDR3 comprises 15 residues. V shed 1 base and J 5 bases; nucleotides not matched to a gene: 8. In DNA form, the CDR3 reads TGTGCCAGCAGTTACTTGCCAGGGGGAAGCGACGAGCAGTACTTC. This encodes CASSYLPGGSDEQYF.